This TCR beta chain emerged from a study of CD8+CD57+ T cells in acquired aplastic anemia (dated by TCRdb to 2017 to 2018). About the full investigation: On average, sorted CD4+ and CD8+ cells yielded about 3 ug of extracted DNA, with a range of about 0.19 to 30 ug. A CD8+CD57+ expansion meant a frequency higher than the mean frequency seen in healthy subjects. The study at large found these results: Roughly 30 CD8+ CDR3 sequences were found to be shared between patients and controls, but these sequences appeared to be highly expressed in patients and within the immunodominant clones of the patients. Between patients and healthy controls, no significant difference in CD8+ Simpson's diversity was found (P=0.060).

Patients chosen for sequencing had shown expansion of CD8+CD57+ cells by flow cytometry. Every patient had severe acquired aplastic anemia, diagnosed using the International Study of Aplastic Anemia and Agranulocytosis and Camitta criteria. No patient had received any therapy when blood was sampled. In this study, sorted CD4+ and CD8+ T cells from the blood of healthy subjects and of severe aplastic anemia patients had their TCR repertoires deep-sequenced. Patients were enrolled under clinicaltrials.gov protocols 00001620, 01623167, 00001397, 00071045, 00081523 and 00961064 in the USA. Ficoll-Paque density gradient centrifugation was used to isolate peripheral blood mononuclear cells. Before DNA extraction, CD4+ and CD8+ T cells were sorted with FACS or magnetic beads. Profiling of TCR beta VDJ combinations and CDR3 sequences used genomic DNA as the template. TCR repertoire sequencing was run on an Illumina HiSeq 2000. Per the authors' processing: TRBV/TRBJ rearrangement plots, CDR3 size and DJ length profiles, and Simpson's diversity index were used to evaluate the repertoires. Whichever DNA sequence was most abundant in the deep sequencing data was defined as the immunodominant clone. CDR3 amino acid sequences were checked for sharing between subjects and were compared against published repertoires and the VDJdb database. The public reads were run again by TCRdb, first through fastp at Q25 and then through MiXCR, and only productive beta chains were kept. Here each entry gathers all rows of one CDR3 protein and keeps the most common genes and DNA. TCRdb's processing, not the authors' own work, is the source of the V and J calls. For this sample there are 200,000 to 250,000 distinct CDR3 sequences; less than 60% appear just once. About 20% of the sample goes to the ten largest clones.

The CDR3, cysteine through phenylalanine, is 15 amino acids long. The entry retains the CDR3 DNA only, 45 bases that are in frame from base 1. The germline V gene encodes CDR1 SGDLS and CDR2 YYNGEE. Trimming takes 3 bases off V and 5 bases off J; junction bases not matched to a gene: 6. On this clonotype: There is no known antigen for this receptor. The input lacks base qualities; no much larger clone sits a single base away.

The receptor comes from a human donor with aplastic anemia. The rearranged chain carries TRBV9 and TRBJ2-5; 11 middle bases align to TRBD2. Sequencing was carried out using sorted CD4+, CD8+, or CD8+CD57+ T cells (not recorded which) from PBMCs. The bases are TGTGCCAGCAGCGGTCAACTAGCGGGAGAGGAGACCCAGTACTTC. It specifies CASSGQLAGEETQYF. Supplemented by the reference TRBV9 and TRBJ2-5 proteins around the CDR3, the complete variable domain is DSGVTQTPKHLITATGQRVTLRCSPRSGDLSVYWYQQSLDQGLQFLIQYYNGEERAKGNILERFSAQQFPDLHSELNLSSLELGDSALYFCASSGQLAGEETQYFGPGTRLLVL.